The 21 T cell receptor beta chains listed next were all sequenced from one sample in a study of control samples from healthy donors and cancer patients. Only in-frame clones appear in the TCRdb table, and some are missing; sequencing was by immunoSEQ multiplex PCR. The table has fewer than 40,000 clones, roughly 92% seen once. Sequences were obtained from PBMCs. These receptors came from a man aged 40-49 years with colorectal cancer.

This rearrangement joins TRBV7-2 to TRBJ2-7; the D is unclear. CDR3 length: 13 residues. Germline V gene sequence: CDR1 SGHTA, CDR2 FQGNSA. Trimming stripped 0 bases from V and 3 bases from J, with 6 bases between. The CDR3 region has the DNA TGTGCCAGCAGCTTAGCGCTAGGCTACGAGCAGTACTTC. Protein: CASSLALGYEQYF.

This chain links TRBV24-1 with TRBJ2-2, with D possibly being TRBD1 or TRBD2 (5 bases each). CDR1 and CDR2 (germline): KGHDR, SFDVKD. This CDR3 is 17 amino acids long. Trimming removed 4 bases from V and 0 bases from J, with 14 bases in between. This CDR3 is CATSDPRDGPNTGELFF. The CDR3 nucleotides read TGTGCCACCAGTGACCCCCGGGACGGACCGAACACCGGGGAGCTGTTTTTT.

The table lists this clone with a count of one. This chain links TRBV27 with TRBJ1-2; tentatively, D is TRBD1 (5 bases). V dropped 2 bases and J dropped 1 base, with 11 bases sitting between them. Per the germline V gene, CDR1 is MNHEY and CDR2 is SMNVEV (reference sequence). This CDR3 spans 15 amino acids. The CDR3: CASSLRRGSNYGYTF. As DNA, the CDR3 is TGTGCCAGCAGTTTACGAAGGGGTAGTAACTATGGCTACACCTTC.

The count of this clone is one. The CDR3, as DNA: TGTGCCAGCAGTTACTCGTCAACAGGGGTTCGAAACACCATATATTTT. Encoded protein: CASSYSSTGVRNTIYF. The rearrangement joins TRBV6-5 to TRBJ1-3; 7 bases agree with TRBD1. J was trimmed by 5 bases and V by 0 bases; bases with no gene match: 7. The CDR3 is 16 amino acids. Germline assignment: CDR1 MNHEY and CDR2 SVGAGI.

This clone has just a few counts. V is TRBV5-6 and J is TRBJ2-5; 8 positions agree with TRBD1. Looked up from germline, CDR1 is SGHDT and CDR2 is YYEEEE. The J segment lost 7 bases and the V segment lost 1 base, leaving 9 bases of the junction unmatched. The CDR3 sequence is 15 residues long. The CDR3 nucleotides read TGTGCCAGCAGCTTGTCGGGACAGGATTTTGGGACCCAGTACTTC. Translating it yields CASSLSGQDFGTQYF.

This clone has a single count. The chain joins TRBV5-1 to TRBJ1-5; 7 positions match TRBD1. The ends lost 7 bases at V and 4 bases at J; junction bases unmatched: 11. Germline loops: CDR1 SGHRS, CDR2 YFSETQ. This CDR3 region has 15 residues. The CDR3 nucleotides read TGCGCCAGCTCCCCCGGACAGGTCCTAAATCAGCCCCAGCATTTT. Its translation: CASSPGQVLNQPQHF.

The chain couples TRBV2 to TRBJ1-4; TRBD1 agrees at 7 bases. This CDR3 spans 12 amino acids. Germline-derived CDR1 and CDR2 are SNHLY and FYNNEI. The trim removed 6 bases at V and 7 bases at J, leaving 2 bases unmatched. CDR3 in DNA: TGTGCCAGCAGCGGGACAGTTGAAAAACTGTTTTTT. It yields the protein CASSGTVEKLFF.

The V call is TRBV11-2, the J call TRBJ1-3; 8 bases map to TRBD1. CDR3 length equals 16 residues. CDR1 is SGHAT, CDR2 FQNNGV, per germline. The V gene end was trimmed by 1 base and the J gene end by 2 bases; junction bases not matched to a gene: 4. The chain's CDR3 is CASSLVQGAAGNTIYF. CDR3 in DNA: TGTGCCAGCAGCTTAGTTCAGGGGGCCGCTGGAAACACCATATATTTT.

The J gene is TRBJ2-1, the V gene TRBV11-2; TRBD2 matches at 13 bases. Germline V gene lookup returns CDR1 SGHAT and CDR2 FQNNGV. After removal of 4 bases from V and 6 bases from J, the junction contained 3 bases not matched to a gene. The CDR3 is 15 residues long. The CDR3 protein is CASSWTSGGPNEQFF. As DNA, the CDR3 is TGTGCCAGCAGCTGGACTAGCGGGGGACCCAATGAGCAGTTCTTC.

The chain is built from TRBV6-5 and TRBJ1-3; D is unclear. Germline assignment: CDR1 MNHEY and CDR2 SVGAGI. The CDR3 loop spans 13 amino acids. V was trimmed by 10 bases and J by 4 bases, leaving 14 bases between them. CDR3 sequence (DNA): TGTGCCACCGGGCGGGCGGTCGGAAACACCATATATTTT. Its protein is CATGRAVGNTIYF.

The chain uses TRBV3-1 (or the pseudogene TRBV3-2) and TRBJ1-6; D might be TRBD1 (6 bases). V was shortened by 6 bases and J by 10 bases, with 19 bases between the two germline ends. The CDR3 extends over 15 amino acids. The V gene's germline CDR1 is LGHDT and CDR2 YNNKEL (reference sequence). The CDR3 sequence: CASSQRGDNSSPLHF. The CDR3 region has the DNA TGTGCCAGCAGTCAGCGGGGGGACAACTCATCACCCCTCCACTTT.

The chain has TRBV18 and TRBJ2-5; 14 nucleotides align to TRBD2. V lost 3 bases, J lost 4 bases, and 16 bases stayed unmatched. The CDR3 sequence is 20 residues long. Germline CDR1 KGHSH, CDR2 LQKENI. CDR3 residues: CASSPLPAGSGLAGGETQYF. CDR3 sequence (DNA): TGTGCCAGCTCACCCCTACCCGCAGGGTCCGGACTAGCGGGGGGAGAGACCCAGTACTTC.

This chain connects TRBV29-1 to TRBJ2-3; 9 bases fit TRBD1. Looked up from germline, CDR1 is SQVTM and CDR2 is ANQGSEA. J was trimmed by 4 bases and V by 7 bases; bases with no gene match: 15. There are 16 residues in the CDR3. The CDR3 DNA follows: TGCAGCGCCGAAGATCCCGGACAGGGGATTTCAGATACGCAGTATTTT. The encoded protein is CSAEDPGQGISDTQYF.

The chain uses TRBV7-2 and TRBJ1-5, with 7 bases aligning to TRBD1. Trimming took 5 bases from V and 7 from J; bases not matched to a gene: 11. Germline CDR1 reads SGHTA; CDR2 reads FQGNSA. This CDR3 contains 15 residues. This CDR3 reads CASSPRRQGGQPQHF. In DNA form, the CDR3 reads TGTGCCAGCAGCCCCCGAAGACAGGGCGGGCAGCCCCAGCATTTT.

J is TRBJ1-2 and V is TRBV20-1; tentatively, D is TRBD1 (5 bases). The V end was cut by 1 base, the J end by 12 bases, with 9 bases between. This CDR3 spans 10 amino acids. Germline CDR1 and CDR2: DFQATT and SNEGSKA (reference sequence). CDR3 sequence reads: CSARVGAHTF. The CDR3 coding sequence is TGCAGTGCTAGAGTTGGGGCGCACACCTTC.

This chain links TRBV11-2 with TRBJ2-2, with 9 positions matching TRBD1. The ends lost 5 bases at V and 6 bases at J; junction bases unmatched: 10. CDR1 and CDR2 from the germline V gene are SGHAT and FQNNGV. This CDR3 region has 16 residues. CDR3 nucleotides: TGTGCCAGCAGCGCGGACAGGGGCGCCTATCCCGGGGAGCTGTTTTTT. Amino acids: CASSADRGAYPGELFF.

V gene TRBV11-3 combines with J gene TRBJ2-6; no reliable D call. This CDR3 spans 15 amino acids. Trimming removed 6 bases from V and 0 bases from J, with 9 bases in between. Per germline, CDR1 SGHNT and CDR2 YENEEA. The CDR3 nucleotides are TGTGCCAGCAGACCACAGCACTCTGGGGCCAACGTCCTGACTTTC. Its translation: CASRPQHSGANVLTF. The variable domain in full, with the rest retrieved from reference TRBV11-3 and TRBJ2-6, is EAGVVQSPRYKIIEKKQPVAFWCNPISGHNTLYWYLQNLGQGPELLIRYENEEAVDDSQLPKDRFSAERLKGVDSTLKIQPAELGDSAVYLCASRPQHSGANVLTFGAGSRLTVL.

The chain uses TRBV5-4 and TRBJ1-3; 7 positions match TRBD1. This CDR3 comprises 16 residues. The germline gives CDR1 SGHNT, CDR2 YYREEE (reference sequence). The V gene end was trimmed by 0 bases and the J gene end by 1 base; junction bases not matched to a gene: 4. CDR3 sequence (DNA): TGTGCCAGCAGCTTGGAGGCGACAGGGTCTGGAAACACCATATATTTT. Residues: CASSLEATGSGNTIYF. The full variable domain, its missing parts supplied by reference TRBV5-4 and TRBJ1-3, is ETGVTQSPTHLIKTRGQQVTLRCSSQSGHNTVSWYQQALGQGPQFIFQYYREEENGRGNFPPRFSGLQFPNYSSELNVNALELDDSALYLCASSLEATGSGNTIYFGEGSWLTVV.

The rearrangement links TRBV9 to TRBJ1-1, with D unresolved. V lost 0 bases to trimming and J lost 3 bases, with 6 bases between them. This CDR3 contains 13 residues. Germline V CDR1 and CDR2: SGDLS, YYNGEE. The CDR3: CASSVDAYTEAFF. The CDR3 bases are TGTGCCAGCAGCGTAGATGCCTACACTGAAGCTTTCTTT.

The rearrangement uses TRBV19 and TRBJ2-5; no reliable D call. CDR1 LNHDA and CDR2 SQIVND come from the germline V gene (reference sequence). V lost 0 bases and J 1 base, leaving 15 bases between the germline ends. This CDR3 region has 17 residues. The CDR3 loop is CASSIEGKRTSQETQYF. The CDR3 DNA follows: TGTGCCAGTAGTATAGAGGGGAAAAGGACCTCCCAAGAGACCCAGTACTTC.

This chain links TRBV2 with TRBJ2-7; D not certain. Germline V gives CDR1 SNHLY, CDR2 FYNNEI. The CDR3 spans 11 residues. Trimming removed 3 bases at V and 7 bases at J, with 7 bases between. The CDR3 spells CASSDFLEQYF. In nucleotides, the CDR3 is TGTGCCAGCAGTGACTTCTTGGAGCAGTACTTC.